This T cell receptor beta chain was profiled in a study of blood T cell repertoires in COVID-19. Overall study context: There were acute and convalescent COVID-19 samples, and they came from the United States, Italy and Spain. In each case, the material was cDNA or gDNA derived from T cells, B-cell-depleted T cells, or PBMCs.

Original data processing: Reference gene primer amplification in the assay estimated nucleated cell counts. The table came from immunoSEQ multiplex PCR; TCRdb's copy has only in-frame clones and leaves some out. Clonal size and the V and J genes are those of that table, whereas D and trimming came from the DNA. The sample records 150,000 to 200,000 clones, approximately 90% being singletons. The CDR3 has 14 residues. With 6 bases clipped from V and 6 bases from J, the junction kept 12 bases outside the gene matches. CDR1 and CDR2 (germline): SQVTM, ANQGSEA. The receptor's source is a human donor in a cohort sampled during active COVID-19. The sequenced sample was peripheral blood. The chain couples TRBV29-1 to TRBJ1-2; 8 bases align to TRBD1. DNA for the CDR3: TGCAGCGTGACGGACAGGGACCTATTCAATGGCTACACCTTC. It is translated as CSVTDRDLFNGYTF.